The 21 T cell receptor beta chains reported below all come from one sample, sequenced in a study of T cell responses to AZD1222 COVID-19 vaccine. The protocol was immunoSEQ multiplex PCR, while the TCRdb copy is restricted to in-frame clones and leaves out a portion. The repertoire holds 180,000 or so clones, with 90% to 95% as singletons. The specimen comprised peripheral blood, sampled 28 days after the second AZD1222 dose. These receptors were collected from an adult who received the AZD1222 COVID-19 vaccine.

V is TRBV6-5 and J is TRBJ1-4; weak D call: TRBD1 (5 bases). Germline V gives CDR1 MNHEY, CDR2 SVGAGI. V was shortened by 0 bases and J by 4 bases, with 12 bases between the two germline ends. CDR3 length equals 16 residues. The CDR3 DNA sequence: TGTGCCAGCAGTTACTCGAGGGGACCCCTTAATGAAAAACTGTTTTTT. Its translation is CASSYSRGPLNEKLFF.

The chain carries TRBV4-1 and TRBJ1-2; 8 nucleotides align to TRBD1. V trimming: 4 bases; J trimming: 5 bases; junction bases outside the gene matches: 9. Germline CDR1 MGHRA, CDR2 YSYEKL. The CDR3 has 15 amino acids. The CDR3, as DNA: TGCGCCAGCAGCCCAGAAGGACAGGGTGGTTATGGCTACACCTTC. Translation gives CASSPEGQGGYGYTF.

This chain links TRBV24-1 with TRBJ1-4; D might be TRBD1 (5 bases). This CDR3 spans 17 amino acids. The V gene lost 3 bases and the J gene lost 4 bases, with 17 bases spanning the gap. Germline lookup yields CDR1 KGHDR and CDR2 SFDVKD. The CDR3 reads CATSDPWDGGDNEKLFF. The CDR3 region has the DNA TGTGCCACCAGTGATCCCTGGGACGGGGGGGATAATGAAAAACTGTTTTTT.

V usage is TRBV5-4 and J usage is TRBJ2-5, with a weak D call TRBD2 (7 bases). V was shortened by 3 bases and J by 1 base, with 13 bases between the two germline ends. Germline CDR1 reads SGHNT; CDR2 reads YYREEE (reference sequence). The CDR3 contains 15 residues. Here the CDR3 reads CASSSTGGPQETQYF. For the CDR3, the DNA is TGTGCCAGCAGCTCCACGGGGGGCCCCCAAGAGACCCAGTACTTC.

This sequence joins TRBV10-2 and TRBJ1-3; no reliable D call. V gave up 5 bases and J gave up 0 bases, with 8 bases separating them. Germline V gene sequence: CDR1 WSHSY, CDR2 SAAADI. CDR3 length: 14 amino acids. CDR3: CASSPGNSGNTIYF. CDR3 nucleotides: TGCGCCAGCAGTCCCGGAAACTCTGGAAACACCATATATTTT.

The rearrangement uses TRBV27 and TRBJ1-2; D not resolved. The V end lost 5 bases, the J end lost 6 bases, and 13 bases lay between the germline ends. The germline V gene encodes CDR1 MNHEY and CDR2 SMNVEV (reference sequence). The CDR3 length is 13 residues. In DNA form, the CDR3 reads TGTGCCAGCAGTCCGTTCCCTCAGCATGGCTACACCTTC. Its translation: CASSPFPQHGYTF.

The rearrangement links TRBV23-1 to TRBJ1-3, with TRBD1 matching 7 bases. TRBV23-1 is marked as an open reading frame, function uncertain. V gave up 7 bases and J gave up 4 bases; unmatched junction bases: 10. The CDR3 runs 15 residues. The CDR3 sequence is CASTTGRQGGNTIYF. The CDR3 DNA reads TGCGCCAGCACCACGGGCCGACAGGGAGGAAACACCATATATTTT.

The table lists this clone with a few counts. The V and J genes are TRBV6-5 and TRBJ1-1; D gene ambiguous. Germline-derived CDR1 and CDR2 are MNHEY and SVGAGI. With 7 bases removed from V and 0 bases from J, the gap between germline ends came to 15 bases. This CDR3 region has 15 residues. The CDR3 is CASKTALAMNTEAFF. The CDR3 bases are TGTGCCAGCAAAACAGCTTTAGCAATGAACACTGAAGCTTTCTTT.

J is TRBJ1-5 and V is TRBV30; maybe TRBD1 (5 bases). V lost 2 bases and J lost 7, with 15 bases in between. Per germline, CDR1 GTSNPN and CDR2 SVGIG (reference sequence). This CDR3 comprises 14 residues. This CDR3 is CAWSNTGGRQPQHF. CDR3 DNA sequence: TGTGCCTGGAGTAATACGGGGGGAAGACAGCCCCAGCATTTT.

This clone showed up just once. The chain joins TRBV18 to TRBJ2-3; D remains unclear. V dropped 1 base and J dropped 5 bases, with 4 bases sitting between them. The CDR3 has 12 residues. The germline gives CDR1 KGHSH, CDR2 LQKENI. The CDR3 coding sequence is TGTGCCAGCTCACCACGGTTAGATACGCAGTATTTT. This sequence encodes CASSPRLDTQYF.

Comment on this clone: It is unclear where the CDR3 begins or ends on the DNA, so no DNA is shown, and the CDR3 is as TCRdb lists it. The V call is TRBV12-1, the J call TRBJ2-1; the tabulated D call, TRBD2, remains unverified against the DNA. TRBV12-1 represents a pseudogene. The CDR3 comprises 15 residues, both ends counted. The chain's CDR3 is CASSFGRGIYNEQFF.

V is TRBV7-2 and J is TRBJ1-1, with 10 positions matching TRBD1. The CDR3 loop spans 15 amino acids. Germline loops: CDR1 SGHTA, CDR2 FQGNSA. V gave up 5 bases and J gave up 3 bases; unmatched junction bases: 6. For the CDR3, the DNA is TGTGCCAGCAGCCCGTGGACAGGGGGGGACACTGAAGCTTTCTTT. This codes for CASSPWTGGDTEAFF.

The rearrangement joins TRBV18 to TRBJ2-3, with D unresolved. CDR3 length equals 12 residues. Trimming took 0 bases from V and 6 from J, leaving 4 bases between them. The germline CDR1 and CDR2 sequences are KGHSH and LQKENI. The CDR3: CASSPPGDTQYF. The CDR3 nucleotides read TGTGCCAGCTCACCACCGGGGGATACGCAGTATTTT. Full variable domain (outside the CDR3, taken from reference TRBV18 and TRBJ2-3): NAGVMQNPRHLVRRRGQEARLRCSPMKGHSHVYWYRQLPEEGLKFMVYLQKENIIDESGMPKERFSAEFPKEGPSILRIQQVVRGDSAAYFCASSPPGDTQYFGPGTRLTVL.

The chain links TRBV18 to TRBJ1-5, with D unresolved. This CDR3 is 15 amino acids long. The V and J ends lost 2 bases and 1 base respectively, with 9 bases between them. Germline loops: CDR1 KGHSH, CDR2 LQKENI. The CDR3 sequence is CASSPTQVSNQPQHF. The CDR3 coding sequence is TGTGCCAGCTCACCAACTCAGGTGAGCAATCAGCCCCAGCATTTT. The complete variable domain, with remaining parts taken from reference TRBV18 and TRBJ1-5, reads NAGVMQNPRHLVRRRGQEARLRCSPMKGHSHVYWYRQLPEEGLKFMVYLQKENIIDESGMPKERFSAEFPKEGPSILRIQQVVRGDSAAYFCASSPTQVSNQPQHFGDGTRLSIL.

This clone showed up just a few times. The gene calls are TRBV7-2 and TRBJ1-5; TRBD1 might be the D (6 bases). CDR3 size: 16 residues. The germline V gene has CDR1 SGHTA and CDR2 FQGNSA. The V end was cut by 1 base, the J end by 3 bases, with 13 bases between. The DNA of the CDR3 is TGTGCCAGCAGCTTAGTGGGGGGCGTGAACAATCAGCCCCAGCATTTT. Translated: CASSLVGGVNNQPQHF.

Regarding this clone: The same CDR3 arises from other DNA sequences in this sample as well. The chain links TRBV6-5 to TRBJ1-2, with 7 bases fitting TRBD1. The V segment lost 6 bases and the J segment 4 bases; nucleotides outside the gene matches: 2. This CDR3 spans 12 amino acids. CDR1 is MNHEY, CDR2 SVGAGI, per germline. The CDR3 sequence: CASRTGSYGYTF. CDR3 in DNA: TGTGCCAGCAGGACAGGGTCCTATGGCTACACCTTC.

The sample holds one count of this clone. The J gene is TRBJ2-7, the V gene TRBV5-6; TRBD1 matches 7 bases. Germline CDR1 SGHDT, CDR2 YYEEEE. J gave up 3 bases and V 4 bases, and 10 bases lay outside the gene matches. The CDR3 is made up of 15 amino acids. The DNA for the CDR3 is TGTGCCAGCAGCCGCCCCGGGACAGCAATCTACGAGCAGTACTTC. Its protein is CASSRPGTAIYEQYF.

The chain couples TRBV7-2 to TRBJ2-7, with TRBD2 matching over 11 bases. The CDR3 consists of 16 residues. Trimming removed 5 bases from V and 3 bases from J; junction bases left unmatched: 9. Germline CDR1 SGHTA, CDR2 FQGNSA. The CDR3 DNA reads TGTGCCAGCAGCGTCAGATCGGGACTAGCGGTCTACGAGCAGTACTTC. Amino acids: CASSVRSGLAVYEQYF.

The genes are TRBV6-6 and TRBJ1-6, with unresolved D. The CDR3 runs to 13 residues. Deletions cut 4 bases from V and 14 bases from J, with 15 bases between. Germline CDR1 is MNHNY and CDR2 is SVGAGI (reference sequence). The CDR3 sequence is CASSLTAALALHF. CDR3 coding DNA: TGTGCCAGCAGTTTGACCGCAGCCTTAGCCCTCCACTTT.

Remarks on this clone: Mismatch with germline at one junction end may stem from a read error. The CDR3 region has the DNA TGTGCCAGCAGCGAAGAGCGGTCAGGGAAAGAGACCCAGTACTTC. It codes for CASSEERSGKETQYF. The V call is TRBV2, the J call TRBJ2-5; D may be TRBD1 or TRBD2 (5 bases each). The germline V gene encodes CDR1 SNHLY and CDR2 FYNNEI. This CDR3 has 15 amino acids.

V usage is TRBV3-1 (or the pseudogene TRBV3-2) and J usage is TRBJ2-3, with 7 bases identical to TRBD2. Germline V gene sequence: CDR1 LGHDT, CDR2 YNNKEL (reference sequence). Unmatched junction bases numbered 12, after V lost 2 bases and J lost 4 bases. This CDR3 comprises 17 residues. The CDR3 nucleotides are TGTGCCAGCAGCCAAACCCCCTCTGCGGGAGTGGCAGATACGCAGTATTTT. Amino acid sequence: CASSQTPSAGVADTQYF.